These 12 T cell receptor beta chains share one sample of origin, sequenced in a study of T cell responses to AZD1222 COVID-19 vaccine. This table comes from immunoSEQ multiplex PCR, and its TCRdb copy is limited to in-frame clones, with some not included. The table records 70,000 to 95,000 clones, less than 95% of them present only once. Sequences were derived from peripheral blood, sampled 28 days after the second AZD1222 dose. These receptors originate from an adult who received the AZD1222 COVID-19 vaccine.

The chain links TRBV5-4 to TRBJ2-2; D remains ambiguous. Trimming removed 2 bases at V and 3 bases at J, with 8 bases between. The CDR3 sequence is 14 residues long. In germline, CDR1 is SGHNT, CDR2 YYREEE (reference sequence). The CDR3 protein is CASSLPGYTGELFF. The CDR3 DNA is TGTGCCAGCAGCTTACCGGGTTACACCGGGGAGCTGTTTTTT.

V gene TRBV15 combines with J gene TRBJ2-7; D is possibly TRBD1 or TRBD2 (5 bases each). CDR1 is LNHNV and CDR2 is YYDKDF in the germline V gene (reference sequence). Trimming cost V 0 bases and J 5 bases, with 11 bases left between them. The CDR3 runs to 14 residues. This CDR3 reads CATSRDLGPNEQYF. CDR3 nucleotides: TGTGCCACCAGCAGAGATTTGGGACCCAACGAGCAGTACTTC.

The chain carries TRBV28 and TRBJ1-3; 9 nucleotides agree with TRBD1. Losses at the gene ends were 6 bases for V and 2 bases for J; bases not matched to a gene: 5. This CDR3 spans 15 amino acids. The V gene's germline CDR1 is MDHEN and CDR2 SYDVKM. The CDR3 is CASSSRQGAGNTIYF. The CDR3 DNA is TGTGCCAGCAGCTCACGACAGGGGGCTGGAAACACCATATATTTT.

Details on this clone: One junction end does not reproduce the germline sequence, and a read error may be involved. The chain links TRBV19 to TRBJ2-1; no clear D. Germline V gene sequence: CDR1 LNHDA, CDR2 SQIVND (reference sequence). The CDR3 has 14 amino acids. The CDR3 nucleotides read TGTGCCAGTAGTTATGGACCGGCGCGTATGAGCCCCATCTTC. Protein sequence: CASSYGPARMSPIF. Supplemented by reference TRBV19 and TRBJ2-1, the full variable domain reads DGGITQSPKYLFRKEGQNVTLSCEQNLNHDAMYWYRQDPGQGLRLIYYSQIVNDFQKGDIAEGYSVSREKKESFPLTVTSAQKNPTAFYLCASSYGPARMSPIFGPGTRLTVL.

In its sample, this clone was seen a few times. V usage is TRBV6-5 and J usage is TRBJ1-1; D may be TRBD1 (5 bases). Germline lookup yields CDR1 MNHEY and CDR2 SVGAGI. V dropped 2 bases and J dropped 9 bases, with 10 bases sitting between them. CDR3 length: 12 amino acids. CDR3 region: CASSYRGGKAFF. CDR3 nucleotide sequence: TGTGCCAGCAGTTACCGGGGGGGGAAAGCTTTCTTT.

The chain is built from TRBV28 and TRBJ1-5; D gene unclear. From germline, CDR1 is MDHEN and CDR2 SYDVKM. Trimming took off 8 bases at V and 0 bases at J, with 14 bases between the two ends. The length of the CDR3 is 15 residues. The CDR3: CASDGSAYSNQPQHF. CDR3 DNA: TGTGCCAGCGATGGCTCGGCCTATAGCAATCAGCCCCAGCATTTT.

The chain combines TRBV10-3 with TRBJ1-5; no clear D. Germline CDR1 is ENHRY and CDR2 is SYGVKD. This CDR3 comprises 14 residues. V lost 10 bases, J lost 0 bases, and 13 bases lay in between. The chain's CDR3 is CASKDGYSNQPQHF. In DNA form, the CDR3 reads TGTGCCAGCAAGGACGGTTATAGCAATCAGCCCCAGCATTTT.

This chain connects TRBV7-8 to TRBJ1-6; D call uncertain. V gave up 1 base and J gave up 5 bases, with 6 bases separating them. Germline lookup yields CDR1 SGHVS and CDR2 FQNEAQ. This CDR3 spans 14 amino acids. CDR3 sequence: CASSLVQDNSPLHF. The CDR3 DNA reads TGTGCCAGCAGCTTAGTTCAGGATAATTCACCCCTCCACTTT.

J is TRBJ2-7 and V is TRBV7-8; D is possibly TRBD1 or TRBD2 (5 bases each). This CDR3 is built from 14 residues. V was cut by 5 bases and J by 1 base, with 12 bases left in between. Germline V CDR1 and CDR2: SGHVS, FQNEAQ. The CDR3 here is CASSRGRLSYEQYF. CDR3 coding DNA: TGTGCCAGCAGCCGGGGACGCCTTTCCTACGAGCAGTACTTC. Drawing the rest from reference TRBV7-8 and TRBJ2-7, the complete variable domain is GAGVSQSPRYKVAKRGQDVALRCDPISGHVSLFWYQQALGQGPEFLTYFQNEAQLDKSGLPSDRFFAERPEGSVSTLKIQRTQQEDSAVYLCASSRGRLSYEQYFGPGTRLTVT.

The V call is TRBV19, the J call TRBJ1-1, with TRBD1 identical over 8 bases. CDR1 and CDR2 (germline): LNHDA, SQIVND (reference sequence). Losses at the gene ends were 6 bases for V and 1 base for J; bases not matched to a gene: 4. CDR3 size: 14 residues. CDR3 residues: CASRGTGRNTEAFF. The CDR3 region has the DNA TGTGCCAGTAGGGGGACAGGTAGGAACACTGAAGCTTTCTTT.

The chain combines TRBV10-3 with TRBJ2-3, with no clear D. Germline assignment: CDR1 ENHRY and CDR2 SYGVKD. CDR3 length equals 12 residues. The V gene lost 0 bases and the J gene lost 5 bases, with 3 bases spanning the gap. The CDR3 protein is CAISESQDTQYF. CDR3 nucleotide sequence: TGTGCCATCAGTGAGTCTCAAGATACGCAGTATTTT.

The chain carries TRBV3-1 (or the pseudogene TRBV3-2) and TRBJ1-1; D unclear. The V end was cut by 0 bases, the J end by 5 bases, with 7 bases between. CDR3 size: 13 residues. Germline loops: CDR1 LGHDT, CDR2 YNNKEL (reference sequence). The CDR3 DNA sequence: TGTGCCAGCAGCCAAGATTGGGGTACTGAAGCTTTCTTT. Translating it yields CASSQDWGTEAFF.